The present TCR beta chain was sequenced within a study of blood T cell repertoires in COVID-19. The CDR3 extends over 12 amino acids. The germline V gene has CDR1 SGHRS and CDR2 YFSETQ. The ends were cut back, 0 bases at V and 5 bases at J, with 6 bases in the middle. TCRdb's copy holds only in-frame clones and misses some; the assay was immunoSEQ multiplex PCR. The table lists about 200,000 clones, around 83% of them singletons, with about 7.4% in the top ten. This receptor was obtained from a woman in her forties or fifties with acute or convalescent COVID-19. Sample: peripheral blood. The gene calls are TRBV5-1 and TRBJ2-7; D call uncertain. The DNA of the CDR3 is TGCGCCAGCAGCTTGGGGCTTAACGAGCAGTACTTC. Its protein product is CASSLGLNEQYF.